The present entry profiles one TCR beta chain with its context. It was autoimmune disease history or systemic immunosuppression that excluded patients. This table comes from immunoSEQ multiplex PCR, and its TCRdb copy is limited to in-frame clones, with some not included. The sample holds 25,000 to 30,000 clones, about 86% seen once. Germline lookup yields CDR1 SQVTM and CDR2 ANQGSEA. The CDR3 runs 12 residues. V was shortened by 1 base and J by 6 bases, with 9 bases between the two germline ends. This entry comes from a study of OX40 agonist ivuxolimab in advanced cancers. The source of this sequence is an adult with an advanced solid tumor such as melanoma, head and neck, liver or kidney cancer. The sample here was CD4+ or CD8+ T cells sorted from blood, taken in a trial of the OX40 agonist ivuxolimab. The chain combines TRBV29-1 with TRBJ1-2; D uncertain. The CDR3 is CSVEAWGHGYTF. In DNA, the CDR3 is TGCAGCGTTGAAGCGTGGGGTCATGGCTACACCTTC. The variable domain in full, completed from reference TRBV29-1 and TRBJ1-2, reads SAVISQKPSRDICQRGTSLTIQCQVDSQVTMMFWYRQQPGQSLTLIATANQGSEATYESGFVIDKFPISRPNLTFSTLTVSNMSPEDSSIYLCSVEAWGHGYTFGSGTRLTVV.